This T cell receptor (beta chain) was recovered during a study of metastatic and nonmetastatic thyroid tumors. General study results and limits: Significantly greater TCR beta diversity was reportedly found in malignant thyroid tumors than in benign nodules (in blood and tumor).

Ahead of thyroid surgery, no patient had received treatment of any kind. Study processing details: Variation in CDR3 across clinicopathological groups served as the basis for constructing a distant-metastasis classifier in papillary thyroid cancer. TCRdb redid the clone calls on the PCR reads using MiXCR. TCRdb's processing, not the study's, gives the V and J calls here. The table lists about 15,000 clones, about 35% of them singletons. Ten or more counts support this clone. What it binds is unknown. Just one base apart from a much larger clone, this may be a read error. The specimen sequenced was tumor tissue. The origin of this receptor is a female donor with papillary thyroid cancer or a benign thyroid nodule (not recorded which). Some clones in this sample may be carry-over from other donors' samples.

This CDR3 is CVSSYRGETQYF. The DNA for the CDR3 is TGTGTCAGCAGTTACAGGGGCGAGACCCAGTACTTC. The V and J genes are TRBV6-5 and TRBJ2-5, with TRBD1 matching 7 bases. The CDR3 spans 12 residues. Germline CDR1 and CDR2: MNHEY and SVGAGI.